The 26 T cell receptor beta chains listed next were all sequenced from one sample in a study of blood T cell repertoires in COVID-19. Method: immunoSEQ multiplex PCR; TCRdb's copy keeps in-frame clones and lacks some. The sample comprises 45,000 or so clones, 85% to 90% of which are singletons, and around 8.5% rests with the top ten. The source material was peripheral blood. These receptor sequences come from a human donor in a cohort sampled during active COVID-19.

Written as DNA, the CDR3 is TGTGCCTGGAGACTGACAGGGAGAGAGACCCAGTACTTC. This gives the protein CAWRLTGRETQYF. This sequence joins TRBV30 and TRBJ2-5, with 7 bases identical to TRBD1. CDR3 length: 13 amino acids. The germline gives CDR1 GTSNPN, CDR2 SVGIG (reference sequence). V shed 3 bases and J 4 bases; nucleotides not matched to a gene: 5. Full variable domain (outside the CDR3, taken from reference TRBV30 and TRBJ2-5): SQTIHQWPATLVQPVGSPLSLECTVEGTSNPNLYWYRQAAGRGLQLLFYSVGIGQISSEVPQNLSASRPQDRQFILSSKKLLLSDSGFYLCAWRLTGRETQYFGPGTRLLVL.

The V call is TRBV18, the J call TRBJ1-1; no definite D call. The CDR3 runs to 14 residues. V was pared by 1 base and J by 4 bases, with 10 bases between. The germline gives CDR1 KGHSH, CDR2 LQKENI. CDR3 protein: CASSPRETGTEAFF. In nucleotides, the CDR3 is TGTGCCAGCTCACCACGGGAGACGGGCACTGAAGCTTTCTTT.

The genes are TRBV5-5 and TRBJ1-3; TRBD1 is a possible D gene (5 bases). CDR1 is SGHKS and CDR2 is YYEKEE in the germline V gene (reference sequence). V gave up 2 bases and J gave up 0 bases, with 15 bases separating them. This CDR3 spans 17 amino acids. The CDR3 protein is CASSFRPQGHSGNTIYF. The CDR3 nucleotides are TGTGCCAGCAGCTTCAGGCCCCAAGGACACTCTGGAAACACCATATATTTT. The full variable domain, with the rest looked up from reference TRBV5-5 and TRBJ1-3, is DAGVTQSPTHLIKTRGQQVTLRCSPISGHKSVSWYQQVLGQGPQFIFQYYEKEERGRGNFPDRFSARQFPNYSSELNVNALLLGDSALYLCASSFRPQGHSGNTIYFGEGSWLTVV.

The DNA for the CDR3 is TGTGCTAGTGGTACAGGACAGGGGTGGGCCGGGGAGCTGTTTTTT. Protein: CASGTGQGWAGELFF. This sequence joins TRBV12-5 and TRBJ2-2, with TRBD1 matching 9 bases. After removal of 5 bases from V and 6 bases from J, the junction contained 7 bases not matched to a gene. Germline-derived CDR1 and CDR2 are LGHNT and FRNRAP. The CDR3 contains 15 residues.

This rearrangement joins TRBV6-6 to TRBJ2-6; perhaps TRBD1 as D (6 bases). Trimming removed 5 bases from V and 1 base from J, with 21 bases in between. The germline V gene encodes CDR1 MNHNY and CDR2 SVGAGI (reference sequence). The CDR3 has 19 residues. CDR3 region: CASSLSSGDPRSGANVLTF. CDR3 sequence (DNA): TGTGCCAGCAGTCTTTCCTCAGGGGACCCTCGTTCTGGGGCCAACGTCCTGACTTTC.

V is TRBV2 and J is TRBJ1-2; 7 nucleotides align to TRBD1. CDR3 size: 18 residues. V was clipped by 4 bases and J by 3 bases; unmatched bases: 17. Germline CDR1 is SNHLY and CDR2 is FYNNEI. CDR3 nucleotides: TGTGCCAGCAGTGGTTATGGGACAGAGGGGAGCGTCGACTATGGCTACACCTTC. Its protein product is CASSGYGTEGSVDYGYTF. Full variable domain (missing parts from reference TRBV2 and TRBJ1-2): EPEVTQTPSHQVTQMGQEVILRCVPISNHLYFYWYRQILGQKVEFLVSFYNNEISEKSEIFDDQFSVERPDGSNFTLKIRSTKLEDSAMYFCASSGYGTEGSVDYGYTFGSGTRLTVV.

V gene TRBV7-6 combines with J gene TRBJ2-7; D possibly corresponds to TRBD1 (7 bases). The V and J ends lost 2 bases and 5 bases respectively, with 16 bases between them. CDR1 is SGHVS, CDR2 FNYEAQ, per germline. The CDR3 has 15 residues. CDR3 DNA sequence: TGTGCCAGCAGCTTAATGGAGGGACAGAGACACGAGCAGTACTTC. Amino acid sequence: CASSLMEGQRHEQYF.

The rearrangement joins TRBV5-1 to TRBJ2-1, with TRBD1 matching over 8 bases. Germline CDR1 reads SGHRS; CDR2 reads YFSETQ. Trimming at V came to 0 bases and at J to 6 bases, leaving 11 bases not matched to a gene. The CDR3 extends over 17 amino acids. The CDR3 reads CASSLGFRGQYVNEQFF. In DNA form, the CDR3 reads TGCGCCAGCAGCTTGGGATTCAGGGGGCAGTATGTCAATGAGCAGTTCTTC.

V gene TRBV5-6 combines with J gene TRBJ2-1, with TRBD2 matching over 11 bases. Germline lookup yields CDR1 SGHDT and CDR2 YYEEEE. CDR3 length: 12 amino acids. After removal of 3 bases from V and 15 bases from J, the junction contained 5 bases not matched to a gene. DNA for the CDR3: TGTGCCAGCAGCTCGGGACTAGCGGCTGCGTTCTTC. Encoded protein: CASSSGLAAAFF.

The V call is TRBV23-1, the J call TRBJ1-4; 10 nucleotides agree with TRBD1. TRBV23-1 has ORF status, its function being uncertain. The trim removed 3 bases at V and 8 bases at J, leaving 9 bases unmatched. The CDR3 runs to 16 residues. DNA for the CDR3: TGCGCCAGCAGTCAGACGTCGACAGGGGGCAGAGAAAAACTGTTTTTT. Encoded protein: CASSQTSTGGREKLFF.

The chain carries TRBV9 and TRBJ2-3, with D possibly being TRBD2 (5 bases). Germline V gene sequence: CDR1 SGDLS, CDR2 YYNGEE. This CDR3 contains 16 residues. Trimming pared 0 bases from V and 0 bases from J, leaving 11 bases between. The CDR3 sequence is CASSVAGEPSTDTQYF. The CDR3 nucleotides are TGTGCCAGCAGCGTAGCCGGGGAACCTAGCACAGATACGCAGTATTTT.

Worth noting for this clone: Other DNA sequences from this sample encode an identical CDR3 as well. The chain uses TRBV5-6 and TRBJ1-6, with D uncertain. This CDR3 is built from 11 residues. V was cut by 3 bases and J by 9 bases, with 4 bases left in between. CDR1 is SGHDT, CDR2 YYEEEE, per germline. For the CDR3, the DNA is TGTGCCAGCAGCTCTAGTTCACCCCTCCACTTT. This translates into CASSSSSPLHF.

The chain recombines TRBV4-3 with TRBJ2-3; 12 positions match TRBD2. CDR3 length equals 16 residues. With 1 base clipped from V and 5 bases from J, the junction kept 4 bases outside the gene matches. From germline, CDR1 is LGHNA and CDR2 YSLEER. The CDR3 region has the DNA TGCGCCAGCAGCCAAGCCGCTAGCGGGGGGGAAGATACGCAGTATTTT. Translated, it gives CASSQAASGGEDTQYF.

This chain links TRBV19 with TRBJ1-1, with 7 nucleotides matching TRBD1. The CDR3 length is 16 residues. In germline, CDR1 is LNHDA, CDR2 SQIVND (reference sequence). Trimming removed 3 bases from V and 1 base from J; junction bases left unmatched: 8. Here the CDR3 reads CASSMTRGPKNTEAFF. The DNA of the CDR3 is TGTGCCAGTAGTATGACGAGGGGGCCCAAGAACACTGAAGCTTTCTTT.

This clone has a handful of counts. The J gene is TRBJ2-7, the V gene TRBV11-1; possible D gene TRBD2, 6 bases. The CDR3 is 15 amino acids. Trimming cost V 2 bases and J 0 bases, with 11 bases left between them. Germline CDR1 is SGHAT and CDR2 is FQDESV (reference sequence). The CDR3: CASSLWAGSSYEQYF. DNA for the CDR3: TGTGCCAGCAGCTTATGGGCGGGGAGCTCCTACGAGCAGTACTTC.

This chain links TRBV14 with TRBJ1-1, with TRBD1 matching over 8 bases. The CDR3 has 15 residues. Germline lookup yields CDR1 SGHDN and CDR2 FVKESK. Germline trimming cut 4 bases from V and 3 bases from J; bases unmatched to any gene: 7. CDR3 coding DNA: TGTGCCAGCAGCCCAGGGGGCCTAGGGGACACTGAAGCTTTCTTT. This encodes CASSPGGLGDTEAFF.

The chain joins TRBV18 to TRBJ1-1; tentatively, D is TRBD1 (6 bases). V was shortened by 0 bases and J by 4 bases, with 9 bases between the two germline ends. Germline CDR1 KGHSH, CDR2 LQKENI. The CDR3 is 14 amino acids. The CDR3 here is CASSPPAGVTEAFF. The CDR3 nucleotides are TGTGCCAGCTCACCACCGGCAGGGGTCACTGAAGCTTTCTTT. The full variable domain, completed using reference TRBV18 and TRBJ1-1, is NAGVMQNPRHLVRRRGQEARLRCSPMKGHSHVYWYRQLPEEGLKFMVYLQKENIIDESGMPKERFSAEFPKEGPSILRIQQVVRGDSAAYFCASSPPAGVTEAFFGQGTRLTVV.

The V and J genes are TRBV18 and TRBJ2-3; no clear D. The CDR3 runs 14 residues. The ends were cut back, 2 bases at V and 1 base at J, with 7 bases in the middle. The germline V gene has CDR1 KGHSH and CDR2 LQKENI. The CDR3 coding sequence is TGTGCCAGCTCACCAACTACCCGCACAGATACGCAGTATTTT. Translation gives CASSPTTRTDTQYF.

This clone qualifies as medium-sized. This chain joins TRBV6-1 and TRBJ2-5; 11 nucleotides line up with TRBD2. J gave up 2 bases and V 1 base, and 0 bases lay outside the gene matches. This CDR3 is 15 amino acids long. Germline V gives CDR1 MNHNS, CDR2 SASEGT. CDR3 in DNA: TGTGCCAGCAGTGAAGTAGCGGGGGGGCAAGAGACCCAGTACTTC. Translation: CASSEVAGGQETQYF.

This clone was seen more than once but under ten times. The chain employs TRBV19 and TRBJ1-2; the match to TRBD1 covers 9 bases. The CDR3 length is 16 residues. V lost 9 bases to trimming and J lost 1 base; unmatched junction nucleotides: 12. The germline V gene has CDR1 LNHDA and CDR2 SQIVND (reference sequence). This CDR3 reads CASHSDGTGFNYGYTF. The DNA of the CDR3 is TGTGCCAGCCACAGCGATGGGACAGGGTTTAACTATGGCTACACCTTC.

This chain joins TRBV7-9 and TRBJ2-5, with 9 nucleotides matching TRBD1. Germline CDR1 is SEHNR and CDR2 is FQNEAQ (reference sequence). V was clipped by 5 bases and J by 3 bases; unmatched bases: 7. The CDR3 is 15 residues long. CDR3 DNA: TGTGCCAGCAGCACCCCCGGGACAGGGAAAGAGACCCAGTACTTC. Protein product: CASSTPGTGKETQYF.

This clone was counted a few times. The CDR3 here is CASSANWGVDNEQFF. The CDR3 nucleotides are TGTGCCAGCAGCGCGAACTGGGGGGTCGACAATGAGCAGTTCTTC. The genes are TRBV5-6 and TRBJ2-1, with a weak D call TRBD2 (6 bases). V lost 4 bases and J 5 bases, leaving 16 bases between the germline ends. The V gene's germline CDR1 is SGHDT and CDR2 YYEEEE. There are 15 residues in the CDR3.

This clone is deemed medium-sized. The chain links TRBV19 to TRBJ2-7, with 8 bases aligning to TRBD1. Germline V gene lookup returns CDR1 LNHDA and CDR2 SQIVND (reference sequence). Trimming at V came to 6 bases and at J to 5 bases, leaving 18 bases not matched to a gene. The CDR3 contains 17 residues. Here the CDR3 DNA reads TGTGCCAGTAGAGACGACCAGGGGGCGCAAAAATTCGACGAGCAGTACTTC. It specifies CASRDDQGAQKFDEQYF.

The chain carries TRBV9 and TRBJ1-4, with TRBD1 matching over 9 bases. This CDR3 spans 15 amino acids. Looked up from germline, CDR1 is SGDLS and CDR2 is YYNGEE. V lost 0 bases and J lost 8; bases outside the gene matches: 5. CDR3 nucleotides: TGTGCCAGCAGCGTAGGGGGACAGGGTGACGAAAAACTGTTTTTT. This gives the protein CASSVGGQGDEKLFF.

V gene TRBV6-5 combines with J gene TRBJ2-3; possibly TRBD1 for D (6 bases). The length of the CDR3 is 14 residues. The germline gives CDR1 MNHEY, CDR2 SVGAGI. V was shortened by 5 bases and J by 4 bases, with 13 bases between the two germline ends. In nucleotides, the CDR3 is TGTGCCAGCAGTCTCCGGGACACCTCAGATACGCAGTATTTT. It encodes CASSLRDTSDTQYF.

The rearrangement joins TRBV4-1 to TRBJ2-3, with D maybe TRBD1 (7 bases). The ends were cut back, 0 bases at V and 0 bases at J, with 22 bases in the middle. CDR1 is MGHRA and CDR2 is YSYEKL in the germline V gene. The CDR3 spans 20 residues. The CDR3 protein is CASSQEGGLGGQSSTDTQYF. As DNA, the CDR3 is TGCGCCAGCAGCCAAGAAGGGGGCCTAGGAGGGCAGTCTAGCACAGATACGCAGTATTTT.